Each of the 25 T cell receptor beta chains below was sequenced from the same sample in a study of shared clonotypes between healthy human individuals. Sequencing was performed with immunoSEQ multiplex PCR; in TCRdb, only in-frame clones are kept and a portion is missing. The data show 2 million to 2.5 million clones, roughly 94% seen once. Sequenced sample: naive CD4+ T cells sorted from blood. The subset here: CD45RA+ positively selected. Every receptor here comes from a man younger than 30 in good health.

This clone was recorded a few times. The chain recombines TRBV5-4 with TRBJ2-5; D may correspond to TRBD1 or TRBD2 (5 bases each). Matching the DNA end better, TRBJ2-7 makes the J call doubtful. Germline V gene data show CDR1 as SGHNT and CDR2 as YYREEE (reference sequence). There are 14 residues in the CDR3. The CDR3 reads CASSKRDGAYEQYF. CDR3 DNA sequence: TGTGCCAGCAGCAAAAGGGACGGAGCCTACGAGCAGTACTTC.

This chain links TRBV5-4 with TRBJ1-6; D remains unclear. The length of the CDR3 is 17 residues. With 3 bases removed from V and 3 bases from J, the gap between germline ends came to 16 bases. Germline lookup yields CDR1 SGHNT and CDR2 YYREEE (reference sequence). The CDR3 spells CASSSAPTEFYNSPLHF. The CDR3 nucleotides are TGTGCCAGCAGCTCCGCCCCCACGGAATTCTATAATTCACCCCTCCACTTT. The full variable domain, completed using reference TRBV5-4 and TRBJ1-6, is ETGVTQSPTHLIKTRGQQVTLRCSSQSGHNTVSWYQQALGQGPQFIFQYYREEENGRGNFPPRFSGLQFPNYSSELNVNALELDDSALYLCASSSAPTEFYNSPLHFGNGTRLTVT.

This chain joins TRBV5-1 and TRBJ2-2, with 8 nucleotides matching TRBD1. The CDR3 has 16 amino acids. V lost 0 bases to trimming and J lost 3 bases; unmatched junction nucleotides: 4. Germline loops: CDR1 SGHRS, CDR2 YFSETQ. Written as DNA, the CDR3 is TGCGCCAGCAGCTTGGGACAGGGGCGGGACACCGGGGAGCTGTTTTTT. Translation gives CASSLGQGRDTGELFF.

The chain recombines TRBV5-1 with TRBJ2-2, with a tentative D call TRBD1 (5 bases). The CDR3 has 13 residues. V lost 4 bases and J 4 bases, leaving 8 bases between the germline ends. The germline CDR1 and CDR2 sequences are SGHRS and YFSETQ. The CDR3 DNA sequence: TGCGCCAGCAGCAAGACAGCCACCGGGGAGCTGTTTTTT. This translates into CASSKTATGELFF.

The rearrangement links TRBV10-3 to TRBJ1-5, with a possible D match to TRBD1 (5 bases). V was cut by 8 bases and J by 3 bases, with 11 bases left in between. The CDR3 sequence is 13 residues long. The germline CDR1 and CDR2 sequences are ENHRY and SYGVKD. CDR3 in DNA: TGTGCCATCCGAGGGGATTACAATCAGCCCCAGCATTTT. Its protein is CAIRGDYNQPQHF.

This clone occurred once. The V gene is TRBV7-8, the J gene TRBJ2-5, with 7 nucleotides matching TRBD1. The J call is uncertain, as TRBJ2-7 better fits the DNA end. CDR3 length: 16 residues. Germline CDR1 SGHVS, CDR2 FQNEAQ. The DNA for the CDR3 is TGTGCCAGCAGCTTGCCCCGGGACAGAGTAAGCTACGAGCAGTACTTC. It is translated as CASSLPRDRVSYEQYF.

The J gene is TRBJ1-5, the V gene TRBV7-6; 7 nucleotides agree with TRBD1. Germline lookup yields CDR1 SGHVS and CDR2 FNYEAQ. The CDR3 is 17 residues long. V trimming: 5 bases; J trimming: 3 bases; junction bases outside the gene matches: 13. The DNA for the CDR3 is TGTGCCAGCAGCCCCGTGACAGGGACTGGGGCCAATCAGCCCCAGCATTTT. As protein: CASSPVTGTGANQPQHF.

Turning to this clone: Other DNA sequences in the sample encode the same CDR3. The chain employs TRBV30 and TRBJ1-2; possible D gene TRBD1, 5 bases. In germline, CDR1 is GTSNPN, CDR2 SVGIG (reference sequence). Trimming stripped 0 bases from V and 5 bases from J, with 7 bases between. The length of the CDR3 is 12 residues. In nucleotides, the CDR3 is TGTGCCTGGAGTGTGACAGTGTATGGCTACACCTTC. The encoded protein is CAWSVTVYGYTF.

This chain joins TRBV6-1 and TRBJ1-2; 7 bases are shared with TRBD1. V shed 7 bases, J shed 2 bases, and the junction held 4 bases outside the gene matches. Germline V lookup: CDR1 MNHNS, CDR2 SASEGT. This CDR3 contains 13 residues. CDR3 bases: TGTGCCAGCAATGACAGGGAGAACTATGGCTACACCTTC. Its protein is CASNDRENYGYTF.

J is TRBJ1-2 and V is TRBV7-8; D may be TRBD1 (6 bases). The CDR3 is 17 residues long. V lost 1 base and J 2 bases, leaving 17 bases between the germline ends. CDR1 is SGHVS, CDR2 FQNEAQ, per germline. The CDR3 DNA reads as TGTGCCAGCAGCTTAGGCGGTCTAGCAGGGGAAAACTATGGCTACACCTTC. This sequence encodes CASSLGGLAGENYGYTF.

The table lists this clone with a count of one. The chain has TRBV28 and TRBJ1-6; D not resolved. Germline assignment: CDR1 MDHEN and CDR2 SYDVKM. The germline V and J ends were trimmed by 11 bases and 4 bases, with 15 bases remaining between them. The CDR3 is 14 residues long. CDR3 sequence (DNA): TGTGCCTCGGGGTTTGAACCTTATAATTCACCCCTCCACTTT. Its protein is CASGFEPYNSPLHF.

The CDR3 spells CASSLLRANNSPLHF. The CDR3 DNA follows: TGTGCCAGCAGTTTACTCAGGGCCAACAATTCACCCCTCCACTTT. The rearrangement uses TRBV28 and TRBJ1-6, with a tentative D call TRBD1 (5 bases). V was shortened by 2 bases and J by 7 bases, with 12 bases between the two germline ends. In germline, CDR1 is MDHEN, CDR2 SYDVKM. This CDR3 has 15 residues.

This rearrangement joins TRBV7-2 to TRBJ2-7; TRBD1 matches at 7 bases. Trimming cost V 3 bases and J 7 bases; bases outside gene matches: 9. This CDR3 has 14 residues. Germline V gene sequence: CDR1 SGHTA, CDR2 FQGNSA. The CDR3 loop reads CASSFPTGDSEQYF. The CDR3 region has the DNA TGTGCCAGCAGCTTCCCTACAGGGGATTCGGAGCAGTACTTC. The complete variable domain, with remaining parts taken from reference TRBV7-2 and TRBJ2-7, reads GAGVSQSPSNKVTEKGKDVELRCDPISGHTALYWYRQSLGQGLEFLIYFQGNSAPDKSGLPSDRFSAERTGGSVSTLTIQRTQQEDSAVYLCASSFPTGDSEQYFGPGTRLTVT.

The rearrangement links TRBV30 to TRBJ2-1; a weak D match, TRBD1 (6 bases). Per the germline V gene, CDR1 is GTSNPN and CDR2 is SVGIG (reference sequence). Deletions cut 3 bases from V and 3 bases from J, with 12 bases between. This CDR3 contains 14 residues. This CDR3 is CAWRRKDSYNEQFF. The CDR3 nucleotides are TGTGCCTGGAGACGTAAGGACAGCTACAATGAGCAGTTCTTC.

This chain joins TRBV7-2 and TRBJ2-5; 9 bases are shared with TRBD2. There are 14 residues in the CDR3. V was clipped by 3 bases and J by 6 bases; unmatched bases: 5. CDR1 is SGHTA, CDR2 FQGNSA, per germline. CDR3 region: CASSFSGSVKTQYF. The CDR3 DNA reads TGTGCCAGCAGCTTTAGCGGGAGCGTAAAGACCCAGTACTTC. The variable domain in full, completed from reference TRBV7-2 and TRBJ2-5, reads GAGVSQSPSNKVTEKGKDVELRCDPISGHTALYWYRQSLGQGLEFLIYFQGNSAPDKSGLPSDRFSAERTGGSVSTLTIQRTQQEDSAVYLCASSFSGSVKTQYFGPGTRLLVL.

This chain connects TRBV7-3 to TRBJ2-2, with a weak D call TRBD1 (5 bases). The CDR3 extends over 12 amino acids. Deletions cut 5 bases from V and 7 bases from J, with 8 bases between. Germline lookup yields CDR1 SGHTA and CDR2 FQGTGA. CDR3 bases: TGTGCCAGCAGCCAGGGTAACGGGGAGCTGTTTTTT. Its translation: CASSQGNGELFF.

Note on this clone: This sample includes further DNA sequences coding for the same CDR3. The chain employs TRBV6-6 and TRBJ2-1; no definite D call. Germline V lookup: CDR1 MNHNY, CDR2 SVGAGI (reference sequence). V was trimmed by 3 bases and J by 8 bases, leaving 5 bases between them. The CDR3 covers 11 residues. CDR3 DNA: TGTGCCAGCAGTTATTTGGATGAGCAGTTCTTC. Its translation: CASSYLDEQFF.

This sequence joins TRBV29-1 and TRBJ1-2; TRBD1 aligns across 8 bases. This CDR3 is 13 amino acids long. Germline loops: CDR1 SQVTM, CDR2 ANQGSEA. Trimming took 3 bases from V and 7 from J; bases not matched to a gene: 7. CDR3 amino acids: CSVESDRVGGYTF. DNA for the CDR3: TGCAGCGTTGAGTCGGACAGGGTGGGTGGCTACACCTTC.

This sequence joins TRBV19 and TRBJ1-2; 7 nucleotides line up with TRBD1. This CDR3 spans 14 amino acids. V lost 1 base and J lost 8; bases outside the gene matches: 7. Germline V gene sequence: CDR1 LNHDA, CDR2 SQIVND (reference sequence). This CDR3 reads CASSIGTGDRGYTF. The CDR3 bases are TGTGCCAGTAGTATAGGAACAGGGGATCGAGGCTACACCTTC.

The V call is TRBV29-1, the J call TRBJ1-4; TRBD1 is a possible D gene (5 bases). The CDR3 runs 12 residues. CDR1 SQVTM and CDR2 ANQGSEA come from the germline V gene. The CDR3 here is CSCGGVNEKLFF. The CDR3, as DNA: TGCAGTTGCGGGGGAGTGAATGAAAAACTGTTTTTT.

The rearrangement uses TRBV7-2 and TRBJ1-1, with 7 bases that match TRBD1. Germline CDR1 and CDR2: SGHTA and FQGNSA. There are 15 residues in the CDR3. The ends lost 6 bases at V and 0 bases at J; junction bases unmatched: 7. The CDR3 sequence is CASSPEGTVNTEAFF. The DNA for the CDR3 is TGTGCCAGCAGTCCGGAGGGGACAGTGAACACTGAAGCTTTCTTT.

The gene calls are TRBV27 and TRBJ2-7; 7 bases map to TRBD2. The germline V gene encodes CDR1 MNHEY and CDR2 SMNVEV (reference sequence). This CDR3 is built from 14 residues. J was trimmed by 0 bases and V by 2 bases; bases with no gene match: 1. The CDR3 spells CASSLASGSYEQYF. The CDR3 DNA reads TGTGCCAGCAGTTTAGCTAGCGGCTCCTACGAGCAGTACTTC.

Regarding this clone: Other DNA sequences within the sample encode an identical CDR3. The chain has TRBV30 and TRBJ2-2; a possible D gene is TRBD1 (6 bases). Germline CDR1 reads GTSNPN; CDR2 reads SVGIG (reference sequence). The V end lost 3 bases, the J end lost 6 bases, and 8 bases lay between the germline ends. The CDR3 length is 12 residues. The CDR3 nucleotides read TGTGCCTGGAGCAGGGGCTCCGGGGAGCTGTTTTTT. This translates into CAWSRGSGELFF. Complete variable domain (other parts from reference TRBV30 and TRBJ2-2): SQTIHQWPATLVQPVGSPLSLECTVEGTSNPNLYWYRQAAGRGLQLLFYSVGIGQISSEVPQNLSASRPQDRQFILSSKKLLLSDSGFYLCAWSRGSGELFFGEGSRLTVL.

The rearrangement links TRBV7-2 to TRBJ2-7; 9 nucleotides agree with TRBD1. Germline values: CDR1 SGHTA, CDR2 FQGNSA. J gave up 0 bases and V 4 bases, and 4 bases lay outside the gene matches. The length of the CDR3 is 15 residues. CDR3 loop: CASSYGTGSSYEQYF. As DNA, the CDR3 is TGTGCCAGCAGCTACGGGACAGGGTCCTCCTACGAGCAGTACTTC.

V is TRBV7-9 and J is TRBJ2-2, with D uncertain. The CDR3 spans 16 residues. V shed 0 bases and J shed 3 bases, with 11 bases lying between them. Germline lookup yields CDR1 SEHNR and CDR2 FQNEAQ (reference sequence). CDR3 bases: TGTGCCAGCAGCTTAGCTAGTCCATATTACACCGGGGAGCTGTTTTTT. It translates to CASSLASPYYTGELFF.